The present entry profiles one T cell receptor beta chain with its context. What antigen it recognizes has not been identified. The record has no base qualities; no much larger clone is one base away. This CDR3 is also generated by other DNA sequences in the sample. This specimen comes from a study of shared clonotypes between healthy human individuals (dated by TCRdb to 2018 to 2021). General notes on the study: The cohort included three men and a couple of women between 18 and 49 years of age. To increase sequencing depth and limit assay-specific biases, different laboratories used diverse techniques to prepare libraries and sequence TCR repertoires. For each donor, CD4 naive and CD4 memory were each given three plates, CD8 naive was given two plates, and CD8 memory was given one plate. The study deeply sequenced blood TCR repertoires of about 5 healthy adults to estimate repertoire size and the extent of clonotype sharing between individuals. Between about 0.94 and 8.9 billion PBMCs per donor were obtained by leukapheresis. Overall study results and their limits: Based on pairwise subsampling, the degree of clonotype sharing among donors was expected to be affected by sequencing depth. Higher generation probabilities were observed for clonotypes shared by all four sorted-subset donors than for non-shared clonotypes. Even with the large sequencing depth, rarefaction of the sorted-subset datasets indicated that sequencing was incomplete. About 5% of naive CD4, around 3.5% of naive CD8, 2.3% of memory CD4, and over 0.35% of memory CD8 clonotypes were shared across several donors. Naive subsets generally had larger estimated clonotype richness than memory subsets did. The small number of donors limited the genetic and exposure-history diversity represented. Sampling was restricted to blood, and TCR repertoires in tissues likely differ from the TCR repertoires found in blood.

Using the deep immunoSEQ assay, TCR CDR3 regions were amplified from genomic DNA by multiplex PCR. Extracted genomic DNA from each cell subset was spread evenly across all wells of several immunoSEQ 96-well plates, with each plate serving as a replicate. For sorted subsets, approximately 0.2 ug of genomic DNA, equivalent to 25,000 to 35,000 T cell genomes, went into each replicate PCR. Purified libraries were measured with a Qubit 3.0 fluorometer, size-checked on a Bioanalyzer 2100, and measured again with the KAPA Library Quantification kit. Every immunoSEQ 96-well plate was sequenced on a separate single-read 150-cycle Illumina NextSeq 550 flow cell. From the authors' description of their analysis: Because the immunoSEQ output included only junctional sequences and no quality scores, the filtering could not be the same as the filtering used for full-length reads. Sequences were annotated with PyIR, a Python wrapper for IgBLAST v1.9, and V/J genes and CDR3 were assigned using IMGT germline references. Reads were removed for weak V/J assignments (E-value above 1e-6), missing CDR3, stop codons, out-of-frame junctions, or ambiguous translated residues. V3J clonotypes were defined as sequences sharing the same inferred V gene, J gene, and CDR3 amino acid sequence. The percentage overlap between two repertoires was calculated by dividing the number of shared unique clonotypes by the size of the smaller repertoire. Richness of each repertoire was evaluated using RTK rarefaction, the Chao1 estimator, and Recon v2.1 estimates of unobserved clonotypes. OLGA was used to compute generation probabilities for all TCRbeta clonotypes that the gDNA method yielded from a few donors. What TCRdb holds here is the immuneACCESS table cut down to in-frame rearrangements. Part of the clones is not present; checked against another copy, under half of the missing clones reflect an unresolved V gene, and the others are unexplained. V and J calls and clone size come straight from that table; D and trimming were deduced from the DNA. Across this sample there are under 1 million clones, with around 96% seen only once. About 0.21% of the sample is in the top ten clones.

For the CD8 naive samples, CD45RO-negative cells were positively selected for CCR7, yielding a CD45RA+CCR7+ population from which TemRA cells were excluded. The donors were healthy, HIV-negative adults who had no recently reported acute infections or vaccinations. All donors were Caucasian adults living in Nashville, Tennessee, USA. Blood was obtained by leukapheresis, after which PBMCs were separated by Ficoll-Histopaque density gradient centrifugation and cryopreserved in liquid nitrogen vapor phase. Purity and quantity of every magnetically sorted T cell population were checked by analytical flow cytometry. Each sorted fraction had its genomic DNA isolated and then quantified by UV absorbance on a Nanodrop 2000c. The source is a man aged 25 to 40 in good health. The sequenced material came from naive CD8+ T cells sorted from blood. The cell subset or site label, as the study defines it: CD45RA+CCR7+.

Here is the DNA: TGTGCCAGCAGTTACGCCGGGGGCAATCAGCCCCAGCATTTT. Translation gives CASSYAGGNQPQHF. The sequence is built from TRBV6-5 and TRBJ1-5; the D gene cannot be named for sure. V drops 2 bases and J drops 2 bases, leaving 7 bases in between. From a lookup of the germline V gene, CDR1 and CDR2 are MNHEY and SVGAGI. CDR3 length: 14 amino acids, cysteine to phenylalanine. The entry retains the CDR3 DNA only, 42 bases that are in frame from base 1.